This TCR beta chain came from a study of cytotoxic CD8 clonotypes in ibrutinib-treated CLL. General study results and limits: Baseline values of clonality outstripped age-matched healthy donors and followed circulating CD8+ T-cell counts.

Turning to this clone: Its antigen is unknown.

The protocol was immunoSEQ multiplex PCR, while the TCRdb copy is restricted to in-frame clones and leaves out a portion. The top ten hold just over 15% of the sample, which has 200,000 to 250,000 clones, 70% seen once. Trimming took 6 bases from V and 0 from J, leaving 7 bases between them. The CDR3 totals 13 residues. Germline V gene lookup returns CDR1 MDHEN and CDR2 SYDVKM. The origin of this receptor is a human donor with chronic lymphocytic leukemia. Sequenced material: PBMCs, taken after 24 months of ibrutinib treatment. The chain combines TRBV28 with TRBJ2-3; no reliable D call. The chain's CDR3 is CASSYGSTDTQYF. The CDR3 DNA is TGTGCCAGCAGCTACGGGAGCACAGATACGCAGTATTTT.